Shown below are 26 T cell receptor beta chains from a single sample sequenced in a study of vaccination effects on CD4 cells after COVID-19. These receptors' targets are unknown. Antigen-specific CD4+ T cells were first expanded with viral peptide pools by the ViraFEST assay and only then sequenced. Investigators separated out CD4+ T cells once around nine days of culture had passed. Vaccine administered to participants consisted of two doses of either BNT162b2 or mRNA-1273. Sequencing used immunoSEQ multiplex PCR; TCRdb keeps in-frame clones, though not all of them. The table shows approximately 26,000 clones, with nearly 80% occurring only once. The sample here was CD4+ T cells from PBMCs cultured with SARS-CoV-2 spike peptides, taken after COVID-19 vaccination. These receptors came from a human donor who received a COVID-19 vaccine. Some clones in this sample may be carry-over from other donors' samples.

This clone showed up just once. This rearrangement joins TRBV5-1 to TRBJ1-2, with TRBD1 matching over 9 bases. CDR1 is SGHRS, CDR2 YFSETQ, per germline. J gave up 4 bases and V 1 base, and 8 bases lay outside the gene matches. This CDR3 has 16 amino acids. The CDR3 DNA sequence: TGCGCCAGCAGCTTGTTCTCTGGACAGGGGAGCTATGGCTACACCTTC. It encodes CASSLFSGQGSYGYTF.

CDR3 amino acids: CASSPLYGTGRNTGELFF. As DNA, the CDR3 is TGTGCCAGCTCACCACTTTACGGGACAGGGAGGAACACCGGGGAGCTGTTTTTT. The chain uses TRBV18 and TRBJ2-2, with 9 nucleotides matching TRBD1. Germline CDR1 KGHSH, CDR2 LQKENI. The trim removed 1 base at V and 1 base at J, leaving 7 bases unmatched. This CDR3 has 18 amino acids.

The genes are TRBV9 and TRBJ2-5; D gene ambiguous. The CDR3 has 16 residues. Trimming removed 4 bases from V and 0 bases from J, with 16 bases in between. Germline CDR1 SGDLS, CDR2 YYNGEE. The CDR3, as DNA: TGTGCCAGCAGCCGACTCCCTTCCTCGTACCAAGAGACCCAGTACTTC. Its protein product is CASSRLPSSYQETQYF.

In regard to this clone: One end of the junction fails to match germline, which may point to a read error. The chain couples TRBV28 to TRBJ1-1; possible D gene TRBD1, 5 bases. CDR1 and CDR2 (germline): MDHEN, SYDVKM. The CDR3 extends over 10 amino acids. The CDR3 DNA follows: TGTGCCAGCTCACGTGGACACCAGATTTTT. Translation gives CASSRGHQIF. Combining the CDR3 with reference TRBV28 and TRBJ1-1 gives the whole variable domain DVKVTQSSRYLVKRTGEKVFLECVQDMDHENMFWYRQDPGLGLRLIYFSYDVKMKEKGDIPEGYSVSREKKERFSLILESASTNQTSMYLCASSRGHQIFGQGTRLTVV.

The chain links TRBV11-2 to TRBJ1-4; 9 bases line up with TRBD1. Germline CDR1 SGHAT, CDR2 FQNNGV. This CDR3 has 17 residues. The trim removed 5 bases at V and 3 bases at J, leaving 10 bases unmatched. CDR3 sequence reads: CASSPTRDRDPNEKLFF. CDR3 sequence (DNA): TGTGCCAGCAGCCCCACCCGGGACAGGGACCCTAATGAAAAACTGTTTTTT.

The chain employs TRBV3-1 (or the pseudogene TRBV3-2) and TRBJ2-1, with TRBD2 matching 7 bases. V gave up 1 base and J gave up 4 bases; unmatched junction bases: 4. The CDR3 runs to 15 residues. Germline V lookup: CDR1 LGHDT, CDR2 YNNKEL (reference sequence). The CDR3 sequence is CASSQAQRGYNEQFF. CDR3 DNA sequence: TGTGCCAGCAGCCAAGCCCAGCGGGGTTACAATGAGCAGTTCTTC.

This clone came up a few times. In DNA, the CDR3 is TGTGCCAGTAGTTTCCGGGGCGAGGGGGCCAACGTCCTGACTTTC. It translates to CASSFRGEGANVLTF. The chain has TRBV19 and TRBJ2-6; D may correspond to TRBD1 or TRBD2 (5 bases each). Trimming pared 5 bases from V and 4 bases from J, leaving 12 bases between. CDR1 LNHDA and CDR2 SQIVND come from the germline V gene (reference sequence). CDR3 length equals 15 residues.

The chain has TRBV5-4 and TRBJ1-4; 11 bases agree with TRBD1. The CDR3 is 14 amino acids. The trim removed 3 bases at V and 8 bases at J, leaving 3 bases unmatched. The germline gives CDR1 SGHNT, CDR2 YYREEE (reference sequence). CDR3 bases: TGTGCCAGCAGCTGGACAGGGGGCGACGAAAAACTGTTTTTT. Its translation: CASSWTGGDEKLFF.

The chain recombines TRBV4-3 with TRBJ1-2; 9 nucleotides line up with TRBD1. Trimming took 1 base from V and 0 from J; bases not matched to a gene: 9. The CDR3 loop spans 18 amino acids. Germline CDR1 and CDR2: LGHNA and YSLEER. Here the CDR3 DNA reads TGCGCCAGCAGCCAAGGTTCCGGGACAGGGCTCTCTAACTATGGCTACACCTTC. It codes for CASSQGSGTGLSNYGYTF.

As for this clone: Other DNA variants within this sample encode the same CDR3. V is TRBV10-3 and J is TRBJ2-1, with 16 bases fitting TRBD2. This CDR3 is built from 15 residues. Germline V gives CDR1 ENHRY, CDR2 SYGVKD. The J segment lost 13 bases and the V segment lost 5 bases, leaving 8 bases of the junction unmatched. In nucleotides, the CDR3 is TGTGCCATCAGTACCGGGACTAGCGGGGGGGCGGGACAGTTCTTC. As protein: CAISTGTSGGAGQFF.

This chain uses TRBV11-2 with TRBJ2-2, with a weak D call TRBD1 (5 bases). The germline V gene has CDR1 SGHAT and CDR2 FQNNGV. V was shortened by 7 bases and J by 2 bases, with 17 bases between the two germline ends. The CDR3 is made up of 16 amino acids. In DNA, the CDR3 is TGTGCCAGCACATGGGGCCTCCGGGTCAACACCGGGGAGCTGTTTTTT. Residues: CASTWGLRVNTGELFF.

The CDR3 DNA sequence: TGTGCCAGTAGTATAGAACCCTGGACTGAAGCTTTCTTT. This codes for CASSIEPWTEAFF. The chain links TRBV19 to TRBJ1-1, with D unclear. CDR3 length: 13 residues. The V and J ends lost 0 bases and 5 bases respectively, with 7 bases between them. Germline loops: CDR1 LNHDA, CDR2 SQIVND (reference sequence).

The chain carries TRBV29-1 and TRBJ2-5; 9 nucleotides align to TRBD1. The CDR3 contains 13 residues. CDR1 is SQVTM, CDR2 ANQGSEA, per germline. J lost 7 bases, V lost 3 bases, and 6 bases had no gene match. CDR3 protein: CSVEAGQGWTQYF. CDR3 coding DNA: TGCAGCGTTGAGGCAGGACAGGGGTGGACCCAGTACTTC. Filled out from reference TRBV29-1 and TRBJ2-5, the complete variable domain reads SAVISQKPSRDICQRGTSLTIQCQVDSQVTMMFWYRQQPGQSLTLIATANQGSEATYESGFVIDKFPISRPNLTFSTLTVSNMSPEDSSIYLCSVEAGQGWTQYFGPGTRLLVL.

This chain joins TRBV5-1 and TRBJ2-3; D not certain. V gave up 0 bases and J gave up 5 bases, with 4 bases separating them. Germline loops: CDR1 SGHRS, CDR2 YFSETQ. This CDR3 spans 12 amino acids. Written as DNA, the CDR3 is TGCGCCAGCAGCTTGGCCGGAGATACGCAGTATTTT. Its protein product is CASSLAGDTQYF.

This clone was seen a few times. The gene calls are TRBV9 and TRBJ1-1; D is possibly TRBD1 (6 bases). Trimming shortened V by 3 bases and J by 5 bases, and 14 bases separated the two germline ends. This CDR3 is 14 amino acids long. Germline loops: CDR1 SGDLS, CDR2 YYNGEE. The CDR3 loop reads CASSAQVGGTEAFF. The CDR3 DNA reads TGTGCCAGCAGCGCCCAAGTAGGGGGGACTGAAGCTTTCTTT.

The chain uses TRBV5-1 and TRBJ1-1; maybe TRBD1 (5 bases). The CDR3 loop spans 15 amino acids. V was pared by 0 bases and J by 1 base, with 10 bases between. Germline V CDR1 and CDR2: SGHRS, YFSETQ. CDR3 coding DNA: TGCGCCAGCAGCTTGGTTGGGGGGTGGAACACTGAAGCTTTCTTT. Protein product: CASSLVGGWNTEAFF.

The CDR3 nucleotides read TGTGCCAGCAGTCCCCACAGTAGCTCCTACAATGAGCAGTTCTTC. The encoded protein is CASSPHSSSYNEQFF. The chain is built from TRBV6-4 and TRBJ2-1; D not certain. V lost 5 bases and J lost 0, with 11 bases in between. CDR1 is MRHNA, CDR2 SNTAGT, per germline. This CDR3 is built from 15 residues.

The chain recombines TRBV14 with TRBJ2-1; D remains unclear. V gave up 1 base and J gave up 12 bases, with 10 bases separating them. Germline assignment: CDR1 SGHDN and CDR2 FVKESK. The CDR3 runs to 12 residues. CDR3 nucleotides: TGTGCCAGCAGCCAAGTACGGAAAGCGCAGTTCTTC. It encodes CASSQVRKAQFF.

This clone was counted between two and nine times. The V gene is TRBV2, the J gene TRBJ2-5; 12 bases match TRBD2. The CDR3 runs 15 residues. J lost 0 bases, V lost 9 bases, and 5 bases had no gene match. Looked up from germline, CDR1 is SNHLY and CDR2 is FYNNEI. The DNA for the CDR3 is TGTGCCAGGACCCGGACTAGCGGGGACCAAGAGACCCAGTACTTC. It specifies CARTRTSGDQETQYF.

The chain links TRBV7-2 to TRBJ2-1; D unclear. V lost 4 bases to trimming and J lost 13 bases, with 20 bases between them. Germline V CDR1 and CDR2: SGHTA, FQGNSA. CDR3 length: 14 amino acids. The DNA of the CDR3 is TGTGCCAGCAGCTCCGTGTTCGTAGGGTTGGAACAGTTCTTC. Its translation: CASSSVFVGLEQFF. The whole variable domain, filled in from reference TRBV7-2 and TRBJ2-1, reads GAGVSQSPSNKVTEKGKDVELRCDPISGHTALYWYRQSLGQGLEFLIYFQGNSAPDKSGLPSDRFSAERTGGSVSTLTIQRTQQEDSAVYLCASSSVFVGLEQFFGPGTRLTVL.

The genes are TRBV3-1 (or the pseudogene TRBV3-2) and TRBJ2-6; 7 bases map to TRBD1. The CDR3 loop spans 18 amino acids. Trimming removed 2 bases from V and 0 bases from J; junction bases left unmatched: 7. Germline V gene lookup returns CDR1 LGHDT and CDR2 YNNKEL (reference sequence). CDR3 in DNA: TGTGCCAGCAGCCAATACACAGGGGTCCGCTCTGGGGCCAACGTCCTGACTTTC. It specifies CASSQYTGVRSGANVLTF.

The sample holds one count of this clone. The chain has TRBV18 and TRBJ2-7; 9 positions match TRBD1. CDR1 is KGHSH and CDR2 is LQKENI in the germline V gene. V dropped 3 bases and J dropped 2; count of bases not matched to a gene: 11. The CDR3 has 17 amino acids. CDR3 nucleotide sequence: TGTGCCAGCTCACCGCAAAAAGCCGGGACAGGGACCTACGAGCAGTACTTC. It translates to CASSPQKAGTGTYEQYF.

DNA of the CDR3: TGTGCCAGCAGCTCCAGGGCTCGCACTGAAGCTTTCTTT. Translated: CASSSRARTEAFF. The V call is TRBV5-8, the J call TRBJ1-1, with D possibly matching TRBD1 (5 bases). CDR3 length: 13 residues. Germline CDR1 reads SGHTS; CDR2 reads YDEGEE. Trimming pared 3 bases from V and 4 bases from J, leaving 10 bases between. Using reference TRBV5-8 and TRBJ1-1 for the parts outside the CDR3, the full variable domain is EAGVTQSPTHLIKTRGQQATLRCSPISGHTSVYWYQQALGLGLQFLLWYDEGEERNRGNFPPRFSGRQFPNYSSELNVNALELEDSALYLCASSSRARTEAFFGQGTRLTVV.

The chain combines TRBV18 with TRBJ2-1, with D unclear. The germline V and J ends were trimmed by 4 bases and 0 bases, with 7 bases remaining between them. CDR1 and CDR2 (germline): KGHSH, LQKENI. The CDR3 is made up of 14 amino acids. The DNA of the CDR3 is TGTGCCAGCTCACTGTCCAGCTCCTACAATGAGCAGTTCTTC. Its translation: CASSLSSSYNEQFF. The complete variable domain, with remaining parts taken from reference TRBV18 and TRBJ2-1, reads NAGVMQNPRHLVRRRGQEARLRCSPMKGHSHVYWYRQLPEEGLKFMVYLQKENIIDESGMPKERFSAEFPKEGPSILRIQQVVRGDSAAYFCASSLSSSYNEQFFGPGTRLTVL.

This clone was detected only a few times. The chain carries TRBV28 and TRBJ2-7; 7 bases align to TRBD2. Germline assignment: CDR1 MDHEN and CDR2 SYDVKM. The V segment lost 8 bases and the J segment 4 bases; nucleotides outside the gene matches: 5. CDR3 length: 12 residues. CDR3 residues: CASSRGDYEQYV. CDR3 in DNA: TGTGCCAGCTCTCGGGGGGATTACGAGCAGTACGTC.

The gene calls are TRBV7-9 and TRBJ1-5; TRBD1 might be the D (5 bases). This CDR3 is 15 amino acids long. Germline-derived CDR1 and CDR2 are SEHNR and FQNEAQ (reference sequence). V shed 7 bases and J shed 4 bases, with 17 bases lying between them. The CDR3 bases are TGTGCCAGCACGTTGGGGGGTTTCCCGAATCAGCCCCAGCATTTT. Its protein is CASTLGGFPNQPQHF.